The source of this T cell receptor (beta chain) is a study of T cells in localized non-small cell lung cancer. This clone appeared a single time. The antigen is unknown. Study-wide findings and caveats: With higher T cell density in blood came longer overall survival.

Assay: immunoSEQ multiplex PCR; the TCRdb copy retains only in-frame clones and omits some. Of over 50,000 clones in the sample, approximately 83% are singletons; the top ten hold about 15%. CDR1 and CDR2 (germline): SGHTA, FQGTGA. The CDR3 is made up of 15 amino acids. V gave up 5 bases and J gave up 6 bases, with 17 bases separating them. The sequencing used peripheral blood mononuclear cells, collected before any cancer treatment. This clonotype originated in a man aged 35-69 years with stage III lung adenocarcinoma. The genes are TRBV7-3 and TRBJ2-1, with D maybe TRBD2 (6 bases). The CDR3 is CASSPGVGASNEQFF. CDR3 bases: TGTGCCAGCAGCCCGGGGGTGGGAGCCTCCAATGAGCAGTTCTTC.